This T cell receptor beta chain was obtained from a study of OX40 agonist ivuxolimab in advanced cancers. Turning to the study itself: Ivuxolimab, which patients received intravenously every 2 weeks, was dosed at 0.01 to 10 mg/kg. Three patients, one with hepatocellular carcinoma and two with cutaneous melanoma, responded partially.

The CDR3 runs to 13 residues. Germline V lookup: CDR1 SGHTA, CDR2 FQGNSA. Trimming cost V 5 bases and J 8 bases; bases outside gene matches: 8. Blood got drawn at baseline, again on cycle 4 day 1, and then on cycle 7 day 1. The table came from immunoSEQ multiplex PCR; TCRdb's copy has only in-frame clones and leaves some out. The sample shows 65,000 to 85,000 clones, roughly 87% of them seen only once. The receptor was isolated from an adult with an advanced solid tumor such as melanoma, head and neck, liver or kidney cancer. The chain has TRBV7-2 and TRBJ1-2; 7 bases match TRBD1. The sample was CD4+ or CD8+ T cells sorted from blood, taken in a trial of the OX40 agonist ivuxolimab. The CDR3 bases are TGTGCCAGCAGCGTTGACAGGGCGTCCGGCTACACCTTC. It yields the protein CASSVDRASGYTF.